Shown below are 30 T cell receptor beta chains from a single sample sequenced in a study of blood T cell repertoires in COVID-19. Sequencing was performed with immunoSEQ multiplex PCR; in TCRdb, only in-frame clones are kept and a portion is missing. The table has some 460,000 clones, about nine tenths seen once. Sequenced material: PBMCs or T cells enriched from blood (not recorded which). All receptors come from a woman younger than 30 who had recovered from COVID-19.

This chain joins TRBV14 and TRBJ1-6; tentatively, D is TRBD1 (5 bases). In germline, CDR1 is SGHDN, CDR2 FVKESK. This CDR3 region has 14 residues. V lost 1 base to trimming and J lost 12 bases, with 13 bases between them. This chain's CDR3 is CASSQAGEGEPLHF. In DNA, the CDR3 is TGTGCCAGCAGCCAAGCTGGGGAAGGGGAACCCCTCCACTTT.

The CDR3 nucleotides read TGTGCCATCAAACCCCAGGGCGGGAACACCGGGGAGCTGTTTTTT. This translates into CAIKPQGGNTGELFF. This chain links TRBV10-3 with TRBJ2-2; D is possibly TRBD1 (5 bases). The germline gives CDR1 ENHRY, CDR2 SYGVKD. Trimming removed 7 bases at V and 1 base at J, with 13 bases between. The CDR3 is 15 residues long.

The rearrangement links TRBV19 to TRBJ2-7; 7 nucleotides align to TRBD1. V dropped 5 bases and J dropped 2; count of bases not matched to a gene: 6. This CDR3 has 14 residues. Germline V gene sequence: CDR1 LNHDA, CDR2 SQIVND (reference sequence). The CDR3 DNA reads TGTGCCAGTAGTGAAGGCGACAGGGCCTACGAGCAGTACTTC. Its protein is CASSEGDRAYEQYF. Drawing the rest from reference TRBV19 and TRBJ2-7, the complete variable domain is DGGITQSPKYLFRKEGQNVTLSCEQNLNHDAMYWYRQDPGQGLRLIYYSQIVNDFQKGDIAEGYSVSREKKESFPLTVTSAQKNPTAFYLCASSEGDRAYEQYFGPGTRLTVT.

The J gene is TRBJ1-6, the V gene TRBV21-1. TRBV21-1 is listed as a pseudogene. CDR3 size: 11 residues. CDR3 residues: CASSSNSPLHF. In DNA, the CDR3 is TGTGCCAGCAGTAGTAATTCACCCCTCCACTTT.

The chain links TRBV27 to TRBJ1-6, with TRBD1 matching 9 bases. CDR1 and CDR2 from the germline V gene are MNHEY and SMNVEV (reference sequence). V lost 2 bases and J lost 6; bases outside the gene matches: 5. This CDR3 spans 16 amino acids. The CDR3 region has the DNA TGTGCCAGCAGTTTACGACAGGGGGTGACTAATTCACCCCTCCACTTT. Translation: CASSLRQGVTNSPLHF.

This clone has just a few counts. The rearrangement uses TRBV5-5 and TRBJ1-2; D gene unclear. The germline CDR1 and CDR2 sequences are SGHKS and YYEKEE (reference sequence). Trimming left V 0 bases short and J 0 bases short, with 3 bases between. The CDR3 is made up of 13 amino acids. DNA of the CDR3: TGTGCCAGCAGCTTGGCAGCTAACTATGGCTACACCTTC. Protein product: CASSLAANYGYTF.

This clone showed up just a few times. The chain recombines TRBV7-9 with TRBJ1-1, with a tentative D call TRBD1 (5 bases). This CDR3 has 15 residues. Germline V gene lookup returns CDR1 SEHNR and CDR2 FQNEAQ (reference sequence). Trimming took off 5 bases at V and 7 bases at J, with 20 bases between the two ends. DNA of the CDR3: TGTGCCAGCAGCCTTACCGAGGCGCGGGGCCTTGAAGCTTTCTTT. Translating it yields CASSLTEARGLEAFF. The variable domain in full, completed from reference TRBV7-9 and TRBJ1-1, reads DTGVSQNPRHKITKRGQNVTFRCDPISEHNRLYWYRQTLGQGPEFLTYFQNEAQLEKSRLLSDRFSAERPKGSFSTLEIQRTEQGDSAMYLCASSLTEARGLEAFFGQGTRLTVV.

This sequence joins TRBV3-1 (or the pseudogene TRBV3-2) and TRBJ1-2; 9 nucleotides agree with TRBD1. CDR3 size: 16 residues. Losses at the gene ends were 4 bases for V and 4 bases for J; bases not matched to a gene: 10. From germline, CDR1 is LGHDT and CDR2 YNNKEL (reference sequence). DNA of the CDR3: TGTGCCAGCAGCCCACAGGGGGCTCAGTCCCCCTATGGCTACACCTTC. As protein: CASSPQGAQSPYGYTF.

The chain carries TRBV2 and TRBJ2-4, with TRBD2 matching 15 bases. Losses at the gene ends were 9 bases for V and 0 bases for J; bases not matched to a gene: 6. Looked up from germline, CDR1 is SNHLY and CDR2 is FYNNEI. The CDR3 length is 17 residues. As DNA, the CDR3 is TGTGCCAGTACGGGACTAGCGGGGGGCTTAGCCAAAAACATTCAGTACTTC. It is translated as CASTGLAGGLAKNIQYF.

The rearrangement uses TRBV5-1 and TRBJ1-5; D possibly corresponds to TRBD1 (6 bases). This CDR3 is built from 15 residues. Germline V gives CDR1 SGHRS, CDR2 YFSETQ. V shed 1 base and J shed 4 bases, with 12 bases lying between them. The CDR3 sequence: CASSLPWTANQPQHF. The CDR3 nucleotides are TGCGCCAGCAGCTTGCCCTGGACAGCGAATCAGCCCCAGCATTTT.

The rearrangement joins TRBV5-8 to TRBJ2-1; D might be TRBD2 (5 bases). V lost 4 bases and J 4 bases, leaving 21 bases between the germline ends. The CDR3 length is 17 residues. CDR1 and CDR2 from the germline V gene are SGHTS and YDEGEE. The CDR3 bases are TGTGCCAGCAGCCCTGTCGGTGGCGGAGGAAGATACAATGAGCAGTTCTTC. The encoded protein is CASSPVGGGGRYNEQFF.

This clone was found once. The V call is TRBV30, the J call TRBJ2-5; TRBD1 matches 7 bases. The germline gives CDR1 GTSNPN, CDR2 SVGIG (reference sequence). This CDR3 spans 14 amino acids. Losses at the gene ends were 2 bases for V and 1 base for J; bases not matched to a gene: 4. In nucleotides, the CDR3 is TGTGCCTGGAGTCCGACAGGGTTCCAAGAGACCCAGTACTTC. Protein sequence: CAWSPTGFQETQYF.

The chain has TRBV5-1 and TRBJ1-1, with D possibly TRBD1 on 5 matching bases. The germline V gene encodes CDR1 SGHRS and CDR2 YFSETQ. The CDR3 covers 13 residues. The V end was cut by 2 bases, the J end by 6 bases, with 11 bases between. The CDR3 DNA is TGCGCCAGCAGCTTCAGTGGGGCGGCTGAAGCTTTCTTT. Translation gives CASSFSGAAEAFF.

This chain connects TRBV10-3 to TRBJ1-1; TRBD1 matches 11 bases. J lost 5 bases, V lost 8 bases, and 4 bases had no gene match. This CDR3 is 13 amino acids long. The germline V gene has CDR1 ENHRY and CDR2 SYGVKD. The CDR3 loop reads CAIWTGGFTEAFF. CDR3 DNA sequence: TGTGCCATCTGGACAGGGGGCTTTACTGAAGCTTTCTTT.

This clone was detected a few times. The chain is built from TRBV30 and TRBJ1-2; maybe TRBD1 (5 bases). The CDR3 spans 11 residues. The V end was cut by 8 bases, the J end by 8 bases, with 15 bases between. In germline, CDR1 is GTSNPN, CDR2 SVGIG (reference sequence). CDR3 amino acids: CARGPTTGYTF. The CDR3 region has the DNA TGTGCCCGGGGACCCACAACGGGCTACACCTTC. Using reference TRBV30 and TRBJ1-2 for the parts outside the CDR3, the full variable domain is SQTIHQWPATLVQPVGSPLSLECTVEGTSNPNLYWYRQAAGRGLQLLFYSVGIGQISSEVPQNLSASRPQDRQFILSSKKLLLSDSGFYLCARGPTTGYTFGSGTRLTVV.

V and J are TRBV5-1 and TRBJ2-5, with D possibly matching TRBD2 (7 bases). The V end lost 1 base, the J end lost 5 bases, and 15 bases lay between the germline ends. There are 15 residues in the CDR3. From germline, CDR1 is SGHRS and CDR2 YFSETQ. In DNA, the CDR3 is TGCGCCAGCAGCTTGATCGGGGGGCCGGAGGAGACCCAGTACTTC. Amino acid sequence: CASSLIGGPEETQYF. Drawing the rest from reference TRBV5-1 and TRBJ2-5, the complete variable domain is KAGVTQTPRYLIKTRGQQVTLSCSPISGHRSVSWYQQTPGQGLQFLFEYFSETQRNKGNFPGRFSGRQFSNSRSEMNVSTLELGDSALYLCASSLIGGPEETQYFGPGTRLLVL.

The chain joins TRBV19 to TRBJ1-2, with a possible D match to TRBD1 (6 bases). The CDR3 length is 13 residues. Deletions cut 7 bases from V and 7 bases from J, with 16 bases between. Germline CDR1 and CDR2: LNHDA and SQIVND (reference sequence). The chain's CDR3 is CASKPGSRGGYTF. In DNA, the CDR3 is TGTGCCAGTAAGCCGGGGAGCAGGGGTGGCTACACCTTC.

The chain is built from TRBV6-1 and TRBJ2-3; 7 nucleotides agree with TRBD1. CDR3 length: 16 amino acids. The V and J ends lost 3 bases and 1 base, in that order; junction bases with no gene match: 7. CDR1 and CDR2 from the germline V gene are MNHNS and SASEGT. DNA for the CDR3: TGTGCCAGCAGTGAGTCAGTAGGGGGCGGCACAGATACGCAGTATTTT. Its protein is CASSESVGGGTDTQYF.

The V and J genes are TRBV7-9 and TRBJ1-3; D is perhaps TRBD1 (5 bases). CDR3 length: 18 residues. V was pared by 5 bases and J by 1 base, with 21 bases between. In germline, CDR1 is SEHNR, CDR2 FQNEAQ (reference sequence). CDR3 sequence reads: CASSVRGGVRISGNTIYF. The CDR3 nucleotides are TGTGCCAGCAGCGTAAGAGGAGGGGTCCGAATTTCTGGAAACACCATATATTTT.

The gene calls are TRBV18 and TRBJ1-4; TRBD1 aligns across 9 bases. Germline loops: CDR1 KGHSH, CDR2 LQKENI. V shed 8 bases and J 10 bases; nucleotides not matched to a gene: 8. This CDR3 has 13 residues. The CDR3 coding sequence is TGTGCCAGCACGGACAGGGGTATGGGAAAACTGTTTTTT. It yields the protein CASTDRGMGKLFF.

This rearrangement joins TRBV5-1 to TRBJ1-6, with 7 nucleotides matching TRBD1. Germline CDR1 reads SGHRS; CDR2 reads YFSETQ. There are 16 residues in the CDR3. V was clipped by 0 bases and J by 7 bases; unmatched bases: 7. CDR3 DNA sequence: TGCGCCAGCAGCTTGGAATGGCAGGGGGGAAATTCACCCCTCCACTTT. Its protein is CASSLEWQGGNSPLHF.

The V and J genes are TRBV7-3 and TRBJ1-2; tentative D call: TRBD1 (6 bases). Per the germline V gene, CDR1 is SGHTA and CDR2 is FQGTGA. Trimming left V 6 bases short and J 7 bases short, with 21 bases between. This CDR3 has 15 residues. CDR3 sequence: CASSLTQGLMSGYTF. The CDR3 DNA is TGTGCCAGCAGTCTGACGCAGGGGTTGATGAGTGGCTACACCTTC.

The chain employs TRBV5-4 and TRBJ2-3; possible D gene TRBD1, 5 bases. In germline, CDR1 is SGHNT, CDR2 YYREEE (reference sequence). There are 15 residues in the CDR3. With 4 bases removed from V and 2 bases from J, the gap between germline ends came to 14 bases. The CDR3 sequence: CASSVAGSLTDTQYF. Here the CDR3 DNA reads TGTGCCAGCAGCGTTGCAGGGTCCCTCACAGATACGCAGTATTTT.

The chain carries TRBV27 and TRBJ2-7, with 8 bases identical to TRBD1. J lost 3 bases, V lost 4 bases, and 8 bases had no gene match. CDR3 length equals 15 residues. Germline CDR1 and CDR2: MNHEY and SMNVEV (reference sequence). The CDR3 nucleotides are TGTGCCAGCAGTTCTCTGGGACAGGAGTACTACGAGCAGTACTTC. Translating it yields CASSSLGQEYYEQYF.

This chain joins TRBV9 and TRBJ2-5; the match to TRBD1 covers 9 bases. V gave up 4 bases and J gave up 5 bases; unmatched junction bases: 6. The V gene's germline CDR1 is SGDLS and CDR2 YYNGEE. This CDR3 contains 14 residues. This chain's CDR3 is CASSTQTGGETQYF. DNA of the CDR3: TGTGCCAGCAGCACCCAGACAGGGGGGGAGACCCAGTACTTC.

The V and J genes are TRBV6-6 and TRBJ1-1, with D hard to call. Germline assignment: CDR1 MNHNY and CDR2 SVGAGI (reference sequence). The V gene lost 8 bases and the J gene lost 3 bases, with 4 bases spanning the gap. The CDR3 contains 10 residues. CDR3 region: CASVYTEAFF. The CDR3 DNA reads as TGTGCCAGCGTATACACTGAAGCTTTCTTT.

The chain has TRBV6-5 and TRBJ2-3; D is possibly TRBD1 (5 bases). V was pared by 7 bases and J by 6 bases, with 14 bases between. Germline-derived CDR1 and CDR2 are MNHEY and SVGAGI. The CDR3 runs 13 residues. CDR3 protein: CASTGRAGDTQYF. CDR3 DNA sequence: TGTGCCAGCACCGGACGGGCAGGGGATACGCAGTATTTT.

The J gene is TRBJ1-2, the V gene TRBV7-9; D ambiguous. CDR3 length: 14 residues. V was clipped by 0 bases and J by 8 bases, with 13 bases between them. The germline CDR1 and CDR2 sequences are SEHNR and FQNEAQ (reference sequence). The CDR3 DNA reads as TGTGCCAGCAGCTTAGCGGGCAACCCCGGAGGCTACACCTTC. This sequence encodes CASSLAGNPGGYTF.

V and J are TRBV30 and TRBJ1-6, with no clear D. CDR1 is GTSNPN and CDR2 is SVGIG in the germline V gene (reference sequence). This CDR3 has 13 residues. V was shortened by 3 bases and J by 5 bases, with 8 bases between the two germline ends. CDR3 loop: CAWSQRDNSPLHF. The CDR3 DNA follows: TGTGCCTGGAGCCAACGGGATAATTCACCCCTCCACTTT.

This clone was recorded once. A read error may account for a junction end that differs from germline. The chain has TRBV18 and TRBJ1-2, with a possible D match to TRBD1 (6 bases). In germline, CDR1 is KGHSH, CDR2 LQKENI. The CDR3 totals 13 residues. The CDR3 reads CASSPSETRGYIF. DNA for the CDR3: TGTGCCAGCTCACCGTCCGAAACAAGGGGGTACATCTTC.